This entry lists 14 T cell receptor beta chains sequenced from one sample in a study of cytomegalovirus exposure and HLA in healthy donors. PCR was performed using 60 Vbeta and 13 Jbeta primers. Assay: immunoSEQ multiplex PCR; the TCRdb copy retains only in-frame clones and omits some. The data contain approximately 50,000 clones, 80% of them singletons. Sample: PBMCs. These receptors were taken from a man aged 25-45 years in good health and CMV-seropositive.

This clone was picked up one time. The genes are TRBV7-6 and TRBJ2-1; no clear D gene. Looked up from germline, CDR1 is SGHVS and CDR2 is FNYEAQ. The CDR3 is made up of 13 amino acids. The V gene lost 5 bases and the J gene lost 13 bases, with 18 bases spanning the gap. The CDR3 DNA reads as TGTGCCAGCAGCCGAGGAGTCTCAAGTCGACAGTTCTTC. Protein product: CASSRGVSSRQFF.

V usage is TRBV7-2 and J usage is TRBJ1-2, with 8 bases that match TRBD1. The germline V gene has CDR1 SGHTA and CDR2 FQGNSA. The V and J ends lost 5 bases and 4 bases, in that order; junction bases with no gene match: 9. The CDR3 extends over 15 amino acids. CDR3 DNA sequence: TGTGCCAGCAGCGCCCGGGACAGGAAAAGCTATGGCTACACCTTC. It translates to CASSARDRKSYGYTF. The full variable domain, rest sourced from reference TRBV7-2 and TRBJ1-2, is GAGVSQSPSNKVTEKGKDVELRCDPISGHTALYWYRQSLGQGLEFLIYFQGNSAPDKSGLPSDRFSAERTGGSVSTLTIQRTQQEDSAVYLCASSARDRKSYGYTFGSGTRLTVV.

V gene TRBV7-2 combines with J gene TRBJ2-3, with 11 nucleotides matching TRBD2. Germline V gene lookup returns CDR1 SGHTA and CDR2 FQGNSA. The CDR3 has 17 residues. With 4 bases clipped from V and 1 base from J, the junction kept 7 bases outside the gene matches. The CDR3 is CASSSTLTSGGTDTQYF. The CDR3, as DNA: TGTGCCAGCAGCTCCACGTTGACTAGCGGGGGCACAGATACGCAGTATTTT.

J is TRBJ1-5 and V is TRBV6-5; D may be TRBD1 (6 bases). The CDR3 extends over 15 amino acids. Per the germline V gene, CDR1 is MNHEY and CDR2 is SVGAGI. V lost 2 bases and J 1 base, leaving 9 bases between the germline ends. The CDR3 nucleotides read TGTGCCAGCAGTTACAGGGGGGGAAGCAATCAGCCCCAGCATTTT. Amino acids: CASSYRGGSNQPQHF.

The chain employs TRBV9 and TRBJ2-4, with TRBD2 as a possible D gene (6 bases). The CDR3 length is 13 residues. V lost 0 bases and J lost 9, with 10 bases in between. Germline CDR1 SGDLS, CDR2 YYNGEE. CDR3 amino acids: CASSVGDSGIQYF. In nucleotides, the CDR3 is TGTGCCAGCAGCGTAGGGGATAGCGGCATTCAGTACTTC.

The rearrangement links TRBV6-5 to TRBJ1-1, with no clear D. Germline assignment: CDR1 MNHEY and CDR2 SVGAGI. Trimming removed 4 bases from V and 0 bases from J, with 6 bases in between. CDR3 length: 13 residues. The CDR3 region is CASSFVLNTEAFF. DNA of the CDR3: TGTGCCAGCAGTTTCGTCTTGAACACTGAAGCTTTCTTT.

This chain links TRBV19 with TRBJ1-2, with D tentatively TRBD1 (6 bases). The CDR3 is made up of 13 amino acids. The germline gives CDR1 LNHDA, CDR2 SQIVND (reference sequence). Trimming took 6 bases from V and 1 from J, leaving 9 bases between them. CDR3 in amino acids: CASSRDNNYGYTF. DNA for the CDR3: TGTGCCAGTAGCCGGGACAATAACTATGGCTACACCTTC.

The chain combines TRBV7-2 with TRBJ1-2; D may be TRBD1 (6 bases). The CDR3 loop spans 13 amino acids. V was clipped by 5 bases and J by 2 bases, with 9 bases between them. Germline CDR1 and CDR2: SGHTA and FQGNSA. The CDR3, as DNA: TGTGCCAGCAGCGAGGGGGTGAACTATGGCTACACCTTC. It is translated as CASSEGVNYGYTF.

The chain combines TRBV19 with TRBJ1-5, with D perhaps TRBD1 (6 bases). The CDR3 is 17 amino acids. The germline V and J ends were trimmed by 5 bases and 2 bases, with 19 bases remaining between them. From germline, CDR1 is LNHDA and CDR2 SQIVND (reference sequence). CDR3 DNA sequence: TGTGCCAGTAGTCCCGCAGGGGTAAGGTTTGGCAATCAGCCCCAGCATTTT. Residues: CASSPAGVRFGNQPQHF.

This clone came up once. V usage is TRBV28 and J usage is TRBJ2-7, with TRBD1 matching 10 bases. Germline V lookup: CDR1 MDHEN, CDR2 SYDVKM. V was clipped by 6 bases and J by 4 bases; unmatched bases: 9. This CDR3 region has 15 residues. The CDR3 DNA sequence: TGTGCCAGCAGGGCCGGGACAGGGGTCCCATACGAGCAGTACTTC. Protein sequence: CASRAGTGVPYEQYF.

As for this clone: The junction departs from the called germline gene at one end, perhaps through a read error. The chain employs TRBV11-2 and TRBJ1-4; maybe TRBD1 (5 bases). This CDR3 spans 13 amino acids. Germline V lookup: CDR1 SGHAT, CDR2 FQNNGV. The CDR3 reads CASSSGSDRNEIF. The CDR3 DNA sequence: TGTGCCAGCAGCTCCGGCTCCGACAGAAACGAAATCTTT.

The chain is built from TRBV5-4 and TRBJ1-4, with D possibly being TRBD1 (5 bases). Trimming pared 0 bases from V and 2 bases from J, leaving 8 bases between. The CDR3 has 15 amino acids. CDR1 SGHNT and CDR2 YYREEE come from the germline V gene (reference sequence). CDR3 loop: CASSLGGGTNEKLFF. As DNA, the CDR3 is TGTGCCAGCAGCTTGGGCGGGGGGACTAATGAAAAACTGTTTTTT. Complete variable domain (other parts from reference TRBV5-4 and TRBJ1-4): ETGVTQSPTHLIKTRGQQVTLRCSSQSGHNTVSWYQQALGQGPQFIFQYYREEENGRGNFPPRFSGLQFPNYSSELNVNALELDDSALYLCASSLGGGTNEKLFFGSGTQLSVL.

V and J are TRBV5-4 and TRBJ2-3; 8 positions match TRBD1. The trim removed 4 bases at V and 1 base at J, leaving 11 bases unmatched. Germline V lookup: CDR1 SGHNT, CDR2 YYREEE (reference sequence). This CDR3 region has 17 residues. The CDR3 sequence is CASSPGQGNLGTDTQYF. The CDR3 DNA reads TGTGCCAGCAGCCCCGGACAGGGAAACCTAGGCACAGATACGCAGTATTTT.

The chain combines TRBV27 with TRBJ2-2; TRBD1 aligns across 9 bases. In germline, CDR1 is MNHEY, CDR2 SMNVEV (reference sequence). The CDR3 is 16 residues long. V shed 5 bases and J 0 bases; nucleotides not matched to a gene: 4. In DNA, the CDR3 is TGTGCCAGCAGTCAACGGGACAGGGCGAACACCGGGGAGCTGTTTTTT. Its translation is CASSQRDRANTGELFF.